Presented here are 16 T cell receptor beta chains from one specimen sequenced in a study of cytomegalovirus exposure and HLA in healthy donors. It was with 60 Vbeta and 13 Jbeta primers that the PCR ran. Sequencing was performed with immunoSEQ multiplex PCR; in TCRdb, only in-frame clones are kept and a portion is missing. The sample records approximately 200,000 clones, around 77% being singletons. The sequenced sample consisted of PBMCs. The receptor source for this set is a woman younger than 35 in good health and CMV-seronegative.

This chain links TRBV9 with TRBJ2-7, with 9 bases aligning to TRBD2. V was pared by 4 bases and J by 1 base, with 9 bases of the junction left unmatched. The CDR3 has 16 residues. Germline CDR1 SGDLS, CDR2 YYNGEE. CDR3 in amino acids: CASSPTGAGGSYEQYF. CDR3 sequence (DNA): TGTGCCAGCAGCCCGACTGGGGCGGGGGGGTCCTACGAGCAGTACTTC.

The chain's CDR3 is CASSDRDREALHF. Here the CDR3 DNA reads TGTGCCAGCAGTGACAGGGACCGGGAGGCCCTCCACTTT. The chain recombines TRBV6-1 with TRBJ1-6; D possibly corresponds to TRBD1 (5 bases). V was trimmed by 3 bases and J by 14 bases, leaving 14 bases between them. Germline V gives CDR1 MNHNS, CDR2 SASEGT. This CDR3 has 13 residues.

V usage is TRBV29-1 and J usage is TRBJ1-1; D is possibly TRBD1 (5 bases). Germline V CDR1 and CDR2: SQVTM, ANQGSEA. Trimming cost V 2 bases and J 1 base, with 8 bases left between them. The CDR3 covers 13 residues. CDR3 bases: TGCAGCGTTGAACAGGGCGAGAACACTGAAGCTTTCTTT. Protein sequence: CSVEQGENTEAFF.

This clone was picked up a small number of times. This chain joins TRBV6-5 and TRBJ2-1, with 10 positions matching TRBD1. This CDR3 contains 15 residues. V lost 6 bases and J lost 6; bases outside the gene matches: 8. The germline gives CDR1 MNHEY, CDR2 SVGAGI. CDR3 residues: CASSLRDRGGNEQFF. As DNA, the CDR3 is TGTGCCAGCAGCTTAAGGGACAGGGGAGGCAATGAGCAGTTCTTC.

The rearrangement joins TRBV7-9 to TRBJ2-7; D possibly corresponds to TRBD1 (7 bases). The length of the CDR3 is 15 residues. Germline CDR1 is SEHNR and CDR2 is FQNEAQ (reference sequence). Trimming stripped 5 bases from V and 3 bases from J, with 17 bases between. The CDR3 nucleotides are TGTGCCAGCAGCCGTGGGCGGGACAGACTCTACGAGCAGTACTTC. Translating gives CASSRGRDRLYEQYF.

The chain links TRBV19 to TRBJ2-3; D is possibly TRBD1 (5 bases). This CDR3 has 14 amino acids. Trimming took off 4 bases at V and 4 bases at J, with 12 bases between the two ends. Germline CDR1 reads LNHDA; CDR2 reads SQIVND (reference sequence). In DNA form, the CDR3 reads TGTGCCAGTAGTACCCAGGGATCCGCAGATACGCAGTATTTT. Residues: CASSTQGSADTQYF.

The V gene is TRBV27, the J gene TRBJ2-1; possibly TRBD2 for D (5 bases). The germline V and J ends were trimmed by 4 bases and 1 base, with 11 bases remaining between them. Per the germline V gene, CDR1 is MNHEY and CDR2 is SMNVEV (reference sequence). The CDR3 totals 15 residues. The CDR3 here is CASSYLARSYNEQFF. For the CDR3, the DNA is TGTGCCAGCAGTTACTTAGCGAGATCCTACAATGAGCAGTTCTTC.

This clone was seen a few times. The chain recombines TRBV30 with TRBJ2-3; a weak D match, TRBD1 (6 bases). V lost 8 bases, J lost 3 bases, and 15 bases lay in between. Germline V gene sequence: CDR1 GTSNPN, CDR2 SVGIG (reference sequence). The CDR3 consists of 13 residues. This CDR3 is CAGEDTGTDTQYF. CDR3 DNA: TGTGCCGGTGAGGACACAGGGACAGATACGCAGTATTTT.

V gene TRBV27 combines with J gene TRBJ2-7; TRBD1 agrees at 8 bases. CDR1 is MNHEY and CDR2 is SMNVEV in the germline V gene (reference sequence). CDR3 length: 16 residues. V gave up 6 bases and J gave up 3 bases; unmatched junction bases: 13. DNA of the CDR3: TGTGCCAGCAGCACACTAGGGACAGGTAGGAACTACGAGCAGTACTTC. Amino acids: CASSTLGTGRNYEQYF.

This clone came up a few times. The rearrangement joins TRBV25-1 to TRBJ2-5; no firm D call. Trimming took 6 bases from V and 0 from J, leaving 2 bases between them. This CDR3 comprises 11 residues. Germline V gene data show CDR1 as MGHDK and CDR2 as SYGVNS. CDR3 coding DNA: TGTGCCAGCAGCAACCAAGAGACCCAGTACTTC. Translating it yields CASSNQETQYF.

The V gene is TRBV5-1, the J gene TRBJ2-5; D uncertain. The ends were cut back, 2 bases at V and 3 bases at J, with 8 bases in the middle. Germline V CDR1 and CDR2: SGHRS, YFSETQ. The CDR3 has 13 amino acids. In DNA, the CDR3 is TGCGCCAGCAGCTTTGAACAAAAAGAGACCCAGTACTTC. It encodes CASSFEQKETQYF.

This chain links TRBV29-1 with TRBJ2-1; 14 nucleotides match TRBD2. CDR3 length: 19 residues. Germline V lookup: CDR1 SQVTM, CDR2 ANQGSEA. V lost 7 bases to trimming and J lost 4 bases; unmatched junction nucleotides: 18. The CDR3 region has the DNA TGCAGCGCCCTGGGCGGGACTAGCGGGAGCGGGGGGGGTTACAATGAGCAGTTCTTC. Residues: CSALGGTSGSGGGYNEQFF.

The chain joins TRBV11-2 to TRBJ2-1; 7 positions match TRBD2. The CDR3 has 13 amino acids. Germline V gene data show CDR1 as SGHAT and CDR2 as FQNNGV. With V trimmed by 5 bases and J by 9 bases, 7 bases remained unmatched. CDR3 DNA: TGTGCCAGCAGCCGAAGCGGGGCGGTTGAGCAGTTCTTC. This gives the protein CASSRSGAVEQFF.

The genes are TRBV7-9 and TRBJ2-7, with TRBD1 matching over 8 bases. The germline V gene has CDR1 SEHNR and CDR2 FQNEAQ (reference sequence). The CDR3 sequence is 16 residues long. V shed 4 bases and J 4 bases; nucleotides not matched to a gene: 12. The chain's CDR3 is CASSYGGAGGAYEQYF. In DNA form, the CDR3 reads TGTGCCAGCAGCTATGGAGGTGCAGGGGGCGCGTACGAGCAGTACTTC.

This clone was found once. This rearrangement joins TRBV18 to TRBJ1-2; weak D call: TRBD1 (5 bases). The CDR3 contains 17 residues. Trimming removed 2 bases at V and 5 bases at J, with 21 bases between. Germline V gene lookup returns CDR1 KGHSH and CDR2 LQKENI. The CDR3 spells CASSPARWGTGGYGYTF. For the CDR3, the DNA is TGTGCCAGCTCACCAGCCAGGTGGGGTACAGGTGGATATGGCTACACCTTC.

The chain recombines TRBV25-1 with TRBJ1-1; D is possibly TRBD1 (5 bases). Germline CDR1 and CDR2: MGHDK and SYGVNS. The germline V and J ends were trimmed by 3 bases and 0 bases, with 14 bases remaining between them. This CDR3 has 16 residues. Here the CDR3 reads CASSESGGKLNTEAFF. The CDR3 DNA is TGTGCCAGCAGTGAGAGTGGGGGGAAACTGAACACTGAAGCTTTCTTT.